One sample yielded the 32 T cell receptor beta chains listed below, sequenced in a study of naive and memory T cell subsets. TCR cDNA received a 3' ligated oligonucleotide that carried a UMI. Ligated cDNA underwent four rounds of PCR with nested alpha and beta constant region primers and SP2. TCRdb re-called the 5' RACE reads through MiXCR, storing one row per CDR3 protein. The profile covers tens of thousands of distinct CDR3 sequences, with 7.2% appearing a single time and more than 9.5% taken by the ten largest. The receptors shown here come from a male donor in good health.

In its sample, this clonotype was seen a few times. Written as DNA, the CDR3 is TGTGCCAGCAGTGAGGAGGGGGACAGGGGGGGATGGAGGTACAATGAGCAGTTCTTC. Its translation: CASSEEGDRGGWRYNEQFF. The rearrangement joins TRBV6-1 to TRBJ2-1; TRBD1 matches 11 bases. Germline V gene data show CDR1 as MNHNS and CDR2 as SASEGT. V lost 3 bases and J lost 4; bases outside the gene matches: 14. CDR3 length equals 19 residues.

CDR3 DNA sequence: TGTGCCAGCAGCTCCCGCGACACCACCTACGAGCAGTACTTC. Its translation: CASSSRDTTYEQYF. This sequence joins TRBV11-1 and TRBJ2-7; D is uncertain. V dropped 4 bases and J dropped 2 bases, with 12 bases sitting between them. Germline-derived CDR1 and CDR2 are SGHAT and FQDESV (reference sequence). The CDR3 has 14 amino acids.

The rearrangement joins TRBV18 to TRBJ2-7; TRBD2 might be the D (7 bases). Germline V gene data show CDR1 as KGHSH and CDR2 as LQKENI. V lost 6 bases and J lost 5, with 23 bases in between. The length of the CDR3 is 16 residues. The CDR3 DNA is TGTGCCAGCTCCGTGAAAGGGGGGGAAGGGGACCACGAGCAGTACTTC. Its protein is CASSVKGGEGDHEQYF.

This clonotype was observed a few times. This chain connects TRBV4-1 to TRBJ2-5; 10 positions agree with TRBD2. The CDR3 has 17 residues. The V gene's germline CDR1 is MGHRA and CDR2 YSYEKL. Losses at the gene ends were 0 bases for V and 4 bases for J; bases not matched to a gene: 8. The CDR3 loop reads CASSQEGAGGYGETQYF. The CDR3 DNA sequence: TGCGCCAGCAGCCAAGAGGGAGCGGGGGGGTATGGAGAGACCCAGTACTTC.

The V gene is TRBV19, the J gene TRBJ1-1; weak D call: TRBD1 (6 bases). The germline CDR1 and CDR2 sequences are LNHDA and SQIVND (reference sequence). CDR3 length equals 14 residues. Between the trimmed V and J ends, which lost 8 bases and 0 bases, there was a span of 13 bases. As DNA, the CDR3 is TGTGCCAGTTACACAGGGTCCTTGAACACTGAAGCTTTCTTT. This encodes CASYTGSLNTEAFF.

This clonotype was recorded many times. The gene calls are TRBV29-1 and TRBJ2-1; possible D gene TRBD1, 6 bases. The CDR3 spans 13 residues. The V and J ends lost 3 bases and 6 bases respectively, with 12 bases between them. Germline values: CDR1 SQVTM, CDR2 ANQGSEA. The CDR3 protein is CSVDRGRVNEQFF. CDR3 DNA sequence: TGCAGCGTTGACAGGGGTAGGGTCAATGAGCAGTTCTTC.

This clonotype was counted ten times or more. The chain joins TRBV20-1 to TRBJ2-3, with D possibly TRBD2 on 8 matching bases. Germline values: CDR1 DFQATT, CDR2 SNEGSKA (reference sequence). This CDR3 comprises 13 residues. The ends were cut back, 4 bases at V and 9 bases at J, with 17 bases in the middle. The CDR3 nucleotides read TGCAGTGCTAATAGCGGGGCAGGGGGGACGCAGTATTTT. As protein: CSANSGAGGTQYF.

The rearrangement joins TRBV3-1 to TRBJ1-1; 8 nucleotides line up with TRBD1. The CDR3 extends over 15 amino acids. The germline CDR1 and CDR2 sequences are LGHDT and YNNKEL (reference sequence). With V trimmed by 2 bases and J by 3 bases, 5 bases remained unmatched. CDR3 DNA: TGTGCCAGCAGCCAACCCGGGACAGGACACACTGAAGCTTTCTTT. Protein product: CASSQPGTGHTEAFF.

The V gene is TRBV19, the J gene TRBJ2-3, with a possible D match to TRBD2 (5 bases). The CDR3 is 14 residues long. The germline V gene encodes CDR1 LNHDA and CDR2 SQIVND (reference sequence). The V end was cut by 6 bases, the J end by 5 bases, with 15 bases between. CDR3 DNA: TGTGCCAGTAGAGTTCCGGGAAGTATAGATACGCAGTATTTT. It is translated as CASRVPGSIDTQYF.

This clonotype has a count of ten or more. V usage is TRBV2 and J usage is TRBJ2-7; 8 bases line up with TRBD1. The CDR3 sequence is 14 residues long. V gave up 6 bases and J gave up 3 bases; unmatched junction bases: 7. Germline assignment: CDR1 SNHLY and CDR2 FYNNEI. The CDR3 region is CASSGAGGFYEQYF. In DNA form, the CDR3 reads TGTGCCAGCAGCGGGGCAGGGGGCTTCTACGAGCAGTACTTC.

Only a few counts were recorded for this clonotype. This chain joins TRBV3-1 and TRBJ2-1; 8 positions agree with TRBD2. V lost 5 bases, J lost 10 bases, and 7 bases stayed unmatched. Germline-derived CDR1 and CDR2 are LGHDT and YNNKEL (reference sequence). CDR3 length: 13 amino acids. CDR3 sequence (DNA): TGTGCCAGCAGCTCCAGCGGGGGCCTCGAGCAGTTCTTC. Encoded protein: CASSSSGGLEQFF.

This clonotype occurred many times. This rearrangement joins TRBV29-1 to TRBJ1-5, with no clear D. The V gene lost 1 base and the J gene lost 6 bases, with 7 bases spanning the gap. The CDR3 runs to 12 residues. Germline V lookup: CDR1 SQVTM, CDR2 ANQGSEA. DNA for the CDR3: TGCAGCGTTGAAGTTTCGGGTCAGCCCCAGCATTTT. Translating gives CSVEVSGQPQHF.

Many counts were recorded for this clonotype. The chain carries TRBV10-1 and TRBJ2-5, with a possible D match to TRBD1 (5 bases). V was trimmed by 2 bases and J by 1 base, leaving 8 bases between them. The germline V gene encodes CDR1 WNHNN and CDR2 SYGVQD (reference sequence). This CDR3 region has 14 residues. The CDR3 sequence is CASSEPTAQETQYF. Written as DNA, the CDR3 is TGCGCCAGCAGTGAGCCGACAGCCCAAGAGACCCAGTACTTC.

This clonotype was counted ten times or more. This chain links TRBV2 with TRBJ2-5; the D gene is possibly TRBD1 (5 bases). CDR1 SNHLY and CDR2 FYNNEI come from the germline V gene. The CDR3 is made up of 14 amino acids. V dropped 3 bases and J dropped 2 bases, with 10 bases sitting between them. The CDR3 loop reads CASSEVQDQETQYF. CDR3 in DNA: TGTGCCAGCAGTGAGGTACAGGATCAAGAGACCCAGTACTTC.

This clonotype was counted many times. V is TRBV18 and J is TRBJ2-3; 8 bases are a match to TRBD2. J lost 2 bases, V lost 3 bases, and 4 bases had no gene match. The CDR3 has 15 residues. Germline lookup yields CDR1 KGHSH and CDR2 LQKENI. The CDR3 spells CASSPQREFTDTQYF. CDR3 DNA sequence: TGTGCCAGCTCACCGCAGCGGGAGTTCACAGATACGCAGTATTTT.

This rearrangement joins TRBV20-1 to TRBJ1-2; 9 bases fit TRBD1. Germline CDR1 reads DFQATT; CDR2 reads SNEGSKA (reference sequence). J gave up 8 bases and V 4 bases, and 32 bases lay outside the gene matches. This CDR3 has 21 amino acids. CDR3 sequence reads: CSATILMEGGGLFRDRVGYTF. The CDR3 region has the DNA TGCAGTGCTACAATCTTAATGGAGGGGGGGGGCCTTTTCCGGGACAGGGTCGGCTACACCTTC.

This clonotype was recorded many times. The chain recombines TRBV3-1 with TRBJ2-5; D perhaps matches TRBD2 (6 bases). The V and J ends lost 1 base and 6 bases respectively, with 15 bases between them. The CDR3 extends over 15 amino acids. Germline values: CDR1 LGHDT, CDR2 YNNKEL (reference sequence). In DNA, the CDR3 is TGTGCCAGCAGCCAAGTCGGGGGTGTAGGGAAGACCCAGTACTTC. This translates into CASSQVGGVGKTQYF.

This clonotype was recorded at least ten times. This chain uses TRBV12-3 or TRBV12-4 with TRBJ2-7, with D perhaps matching TRBD2 (6 bases). Trimming removed 6 bases from V and 2 bases from J, with 14 bases in between. The CDR3 is 14 residues long. CDR3 protein: CASSPGGITYEQYF. The CDR3 region has the DNA TGTGCCAGCAGCCCCGGCGGGATCACCTACGAGCAGTACTTC.

This rearrangement joins TRBV29-1 to TRBJ2-5; D might be TRBD2 (7 bases). This CDR3 comprises 15 residues. Looked up from germline, CDR1 is SQVTM and CDR2 is ANQGSEA. Trimming took 7 bases from V and 1 from J, leaving 19 bases between them. CDR3 amino acids: CSASRVGGPQETQYF. The CDR3, as DNA: TGCAGCGCCTCTCGAGTGGGGGGGCCCCAAGAGACCCAGTACTTC.

This clonotype was detected only a few times. The chain uses TRBV19 and TRBJ1-1; 7 nucleotides match TRBD1. Germline CDR1 LNHDA, CDR2 SQIVND (reference sequence). The CDR3 is 15 residues long. V lost 4 bases, J lost 4 bases, and 9 bases stayed unmatched. Here the CDR3 reads CASSTDRVGSTEAFF. In DNA form, the CDR3 reads TGTGCCAGTAGTACTGACAGGGTTGGGAGCACTGAAGCTTTCTTT.

This chain joins TRBV20-1 and TRBJ2-1; 13 nucleotides align to TRBD2. Unmatched junction bases numbered 12, after V lost 6 bases and J lost 7 bases. Germline CDR1 reads DFQATT; CDR2 reads SNEGSKA (reference sequence). This CDR3 contains 16 residues. The CDR3: CSALWTSGRRGNEQFF. In DNA, the CDR3 is TGCAGTGCCCTATGGACTAGCGGGAGAAGGGGTAATGAGCAGTTCTTC.

The table lists this clonotype with a few counts. The chain links TRBV5-1 to TRBJ2-1; D possibly corresponds to TRBD1 (6 bases). Germline CDR1 reads SGHRS; CDR2 reads YFSETQ. CDR3 length: 13 residues. With 4 bases removed from V and 7 bases from J, the gap between germline ends came to 12 bases. CDR3 residues: CASSRDQGNEQFF. The CDR3 DNA reads as TGCGCCAGCAGCCGGGACCAGGGGAATGAGCAGTTCTTC.

The V call is TRBV20-1, the J call TRBJ1-4; unclear D gene. V lost 0 bases to trimming and J lost 3 bases, with 11 bases between them. There are 15 residues in the CDR3. CDR1 and CDR2 from the germline V gene are DFQATT and SNEGSKA (reference sequence). In DNA form, the CDR3 reads TGCAGTGCTAGAGATTGGGGTAGAGCTAATGAAAAACTGTTTTTT. This codes for CSARDWGRANEKLFF.

The chain uses TRBV11-2 and TRBJ2-3; D ambiguous. The V gene lost 0 bases and the J gene lost 8 bases, with 15 bases spanning the gap. CDR3 size: 15 residues. Germline assignment: CDR1 SGHAT and CDR2 FQNNGV. The CDR3 loop reads CASSLDQQGRGTQYF. The DNA of the CDR3 is TGTGCCAGCAGCTTAGATCAGCAAGGTCGCGGTACGCAGTATTTT.

Only a few counts were recorded for this clonotype. This sequence joins TRBV12-3 or TRBV12-4 and TRBJ1-1, with 7 bases fitting TRBD1. CDR3 length equals 15 residues. V trimming: 6 bases; J trimming: 0 bases; junction bases outside the gene matches: 7. The CDR3 loop is CASRPGTVMNTEAFF. The CDR3 DNA reads as TGTGCCAGCAGACCCGGGACAGTCATGAACACTGAAGCTTTCTTT.

This clonotype has ten or more counts. J is TRBJ2-7 and V is TRBV6-5; no clear D. Deletions cut 2 bases from V and 0 bases from J, with 14 bases between. From germline, CDR1 is MNHEY and CDR2 SVGAGI. The length of the CDR3 is 16 residues. CDR3 residues: CASSYRSVGGSYEQYF. CDR3 sequence (DNA): TGTGCCAGCAGTTACCGGTCAGTGGGCGGCTCCTACGAGCAGTACTTC.

This clonotype was detected many times. The genes are TRBV3-1 and TRBJ1-3, with 10 bases matching TRBD1. Unmatched junction bases numbered 15, after V lost 0 bases and J lost 7 bases. Germline CDR1 is LGHDT and CDR2 is YNNKEL (reference sequence). CDR3 size: 19 residues. The CDR3 protein is CASSQDPPTGTGVWNTIYF. The CDR3 coding sequence is TGTGCCAGCAGCCAAGACCCTCCGACCGGGACAGGGGTGTGGAACACCATATATTTT.

A few counts support this clonotype. The chain has TRBV11-2 and TRBJ1-2; D unresolved. This CDR3 has 13 amino acids. The germline V gene encodes CDR1 SGHAT and CDR2 FQNNGV. V lost 2 bases and J lost 7, with 11 bases in between. In nucleotides, the CDR3 is TGTGCCAGCAGCTTATTGGGCTGGGGTGGCTACACCTTC. Translated, it gives CASSLLGWGGYTF. The full variable domain, its missing parts supplied by reference TRBV11-2 and TRBJ1-2, is EAGVAQSPRYKIIEKRQSVAFWCNPISGHATLYWYQQILGQGPKLLIQFQNNGVVDDSQLPKDRFSAERLKGVDSTLKIQPAKLEDSAVYLCASSLLGWGGYTFGSGTRLTVV.

The chain is built from TRBV6-1 and TRBJ2-1; D is undetermined. The CDR3 contains 14 residues. V gave up 5 bases and J gave up 8 bases, with 16 bases separating them. The V gene's germline CDR1 is MNHNS and CDR2 SASEGT. The CDR3 nucleotides read TGTGCCAGCAGTCCCCCCGTTCGGGTCGATGAGCAGTTCTTC. It is translated as CASSPPVRVDEQFF.

The V and J genes are TRBV11-2 and TRBJ2-2, with D unclear. V was clipped by 5 bases and J by 5 bases, with 15 bases between them. The CDR3 runs 15 residues. Germline V gives CDR1 SGHAT, CDR2 FQNNGV. The CDR3 sequence is CASSPRNFGTGELFF. The DNA of the CDR3 is TGTGCCAGCAGCCCACGGAACTTTGGGACCGGGGAGCTGTTTTTT.

This clonotype has more than one count but fewer than ten. The V gene is TRBV12-3 or TRBV12-4, the J gene TRBJ2-1, with TRBD2 identical over 11 bases. The CDR3 is 17 residues long. With 1 base clipped from V and 3 bases from J, the junction kept 5 bases outside the gene matches. The CDR3 loop is CASSLGGLAGGYNEQFF. CDR3 coding DNA: TGTGCCAGCAGTTTAGGGGGGCTAGCGGGGGGCTACAATGAGCAGTTCTTC.

There are a few counts of this clonotype. This chain connects TRBV29-1 to TRBJ2-3, with TRBD1 matching 11 bases. Germline V CDR1 and CDR2: SQVTM, ANQGSEA. V was clipped by 0 bases and J by 5 bases; unmatched bases: 10. There are 17 residues in the CDR3. Written as DNA, the CDR3 is TGCAGCGTTGAAGATTGGGGCGGACAGGGGGCAGTAGATACGCAGTATTTT. Amino acid sequence: CSVEDWGGQGAVDTQYF.